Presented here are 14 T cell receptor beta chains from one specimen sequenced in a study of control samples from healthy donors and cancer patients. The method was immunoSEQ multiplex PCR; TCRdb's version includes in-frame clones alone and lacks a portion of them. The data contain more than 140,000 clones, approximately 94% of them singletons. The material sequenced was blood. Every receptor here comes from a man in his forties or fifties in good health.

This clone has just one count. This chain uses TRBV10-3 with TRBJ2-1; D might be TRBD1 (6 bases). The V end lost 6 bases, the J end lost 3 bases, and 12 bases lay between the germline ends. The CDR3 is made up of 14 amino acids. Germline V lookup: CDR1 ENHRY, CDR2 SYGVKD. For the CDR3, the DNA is TGTGCCATCAGAGAGGGACATCGCTACAATGAGCAGTTCTTC. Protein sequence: CAIREGHRYNEQFF.

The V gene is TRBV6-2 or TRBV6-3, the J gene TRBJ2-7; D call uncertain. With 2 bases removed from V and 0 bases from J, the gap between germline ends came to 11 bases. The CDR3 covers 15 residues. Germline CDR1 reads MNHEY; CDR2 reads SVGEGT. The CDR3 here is CASSYAWMSSYEQYF. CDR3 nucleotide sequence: TGTGCCAGCAGTTACGCCTGGATGAGCTCCTACGAGCAGTACTTC.

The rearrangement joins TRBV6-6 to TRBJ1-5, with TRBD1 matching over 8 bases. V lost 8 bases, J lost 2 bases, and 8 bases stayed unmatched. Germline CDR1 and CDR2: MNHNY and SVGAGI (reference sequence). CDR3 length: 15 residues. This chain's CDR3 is CASRQGALGNQPQHF. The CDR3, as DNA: TGTGCCAGCCGGCAGGGGGCGCTTGGCAATCAGCCCCAGCATTTT.

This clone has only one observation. CDR3 sequence: CASSAPNGAEAFF. CDR3 DNA: TGTGCCAGCAGCGCCCCGAATGGCGCTGAAGCTTTCTTT. This sequence joins TRBV9 and TRBJ1-1; D ambiguous. The V end was cut by 3 bases, the J end by 6 bases, with 12 bases between. CDR1 is SGDLS and CDR2 is YYNGEE in the germline V gene. This CDR3 comprises 13 residues.

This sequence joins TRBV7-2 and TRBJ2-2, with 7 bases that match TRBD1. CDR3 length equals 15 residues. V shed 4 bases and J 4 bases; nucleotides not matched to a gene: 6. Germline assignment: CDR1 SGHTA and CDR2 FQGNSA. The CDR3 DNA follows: TGTGCCAGCAGCTACAGGGGTGAGGTCACCGGGGAGCTGTTTTTT. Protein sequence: CASSYRGEVTGELFF.

This chain's CDR3 is CASSFAGTGVYEQYF. CDR3 nucleotide sequence: TGTGCCAGCAGCTTCGCCGGGACAGGGGTATACGAGCAGTACTTC. The chain uses TRBV5-6 and TRBJ2-7, with 10 nucleotides matching TRBD1. Unmatched junction bases numbered 6, after V lost 2 bases and J lost 4 bases. CDR3 length: 15 residues. Looked up from germline, CDR1 is SGHDT and CDR2 is YYEEEE.

As DNA, the CDR3 is TGCGCCAGCAGCCAAGGGGAAAGGGGTGAAAAACTGTTTTTT. It yields the protein CASSQGERGEKLFF. V and J are TRBV4-3 and TRBJ1-4; a possible D gene is TRBD1 (5 bases). The CDR3 is made up of 14 amino acids. V lost 1 base to trimming and J lost 7 bases, with 10 bases between them. The germline V gene encodes CDR1 LGHNA and CDR2 YSLEER.

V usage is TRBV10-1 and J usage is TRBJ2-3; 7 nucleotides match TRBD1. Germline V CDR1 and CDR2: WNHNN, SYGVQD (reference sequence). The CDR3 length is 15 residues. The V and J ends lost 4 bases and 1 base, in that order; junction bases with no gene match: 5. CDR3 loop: CASSVEGQGTDTQYF. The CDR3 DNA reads TGCGCCAGCAGTGTTGAAGGACAGGGCACAGATACGCAGTATTTT.

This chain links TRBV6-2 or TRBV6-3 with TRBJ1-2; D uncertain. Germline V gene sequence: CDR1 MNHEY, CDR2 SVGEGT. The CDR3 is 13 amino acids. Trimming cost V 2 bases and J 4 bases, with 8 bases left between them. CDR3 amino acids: CASSYGALYGYTF. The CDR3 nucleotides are TGTGCCAGCAGTTACGGAGCTCTCTATGGCTACACCTTC.

The CDR3 protein is CATASGDYNEQFF. The CDR3 coding sequence is TGTGCCACCGCTAGCGGGGATTACAATGAGCAGTTCTTC. The chain has TRBV9 and TRBJ2-1; 9 bases are shared with TRBD2. V lost 9 bases and J lost 4; bases outside the gene matches: 5. CDR1 is SGDLS, CDR2 YYNGEE, per germline. The CDR3 spans 13 residues.

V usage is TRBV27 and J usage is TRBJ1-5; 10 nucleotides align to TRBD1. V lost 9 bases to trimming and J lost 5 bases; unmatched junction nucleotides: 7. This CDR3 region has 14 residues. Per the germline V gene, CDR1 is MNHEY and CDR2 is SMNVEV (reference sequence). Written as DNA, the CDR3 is TGTGCCAGTAAGGGACAGGGGTTACATCAGCCCCAGCATTTT. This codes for CASKGQGLHQPQHF.

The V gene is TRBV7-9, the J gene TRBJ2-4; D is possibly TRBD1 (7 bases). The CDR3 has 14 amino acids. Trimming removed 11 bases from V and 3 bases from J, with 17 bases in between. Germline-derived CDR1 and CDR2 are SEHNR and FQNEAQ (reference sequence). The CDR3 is CASRGDSDKNIQYF. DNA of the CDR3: TGTGCCTCCAGGGGGGACAGTGACAAAAACATTCAGTACTTC.

CDR3 region: CASSLQGSVTEAFF. The CDR3 DNA reads as TGTGCCAGCAGTTTACAGGGGAGTGTCACTGAAGCTTTCTTT. This chain joins TRBV6-2 or TRBV6-3 and TRBJ1-1, with 7 bases identical to TRBD1. Germline V lookup: CDR1 MNHEY, CDR2 SVGEGT. This CDR3 comprises 14 residues. Losses at the gene ends were 4 bases for V and 4 bases for J; bases not matched to a gene: 6.

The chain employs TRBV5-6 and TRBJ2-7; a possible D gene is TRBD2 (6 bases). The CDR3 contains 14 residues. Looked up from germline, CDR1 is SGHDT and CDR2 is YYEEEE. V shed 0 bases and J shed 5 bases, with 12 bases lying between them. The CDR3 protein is CASSLVPSDHEQYF. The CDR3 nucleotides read TGTGCCAGCAGCTTGGTCCCTAGCGACCACGAGCAGTACTTC.